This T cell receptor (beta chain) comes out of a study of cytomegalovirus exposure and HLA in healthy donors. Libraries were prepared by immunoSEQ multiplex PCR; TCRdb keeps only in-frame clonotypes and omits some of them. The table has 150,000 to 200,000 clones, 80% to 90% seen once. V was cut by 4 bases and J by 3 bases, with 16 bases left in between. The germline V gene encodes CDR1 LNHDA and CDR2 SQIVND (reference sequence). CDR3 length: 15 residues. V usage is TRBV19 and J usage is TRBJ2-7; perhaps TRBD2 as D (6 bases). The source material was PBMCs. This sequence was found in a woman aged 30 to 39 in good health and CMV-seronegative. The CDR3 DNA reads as TGTGCCAGTAGTAACGGGAGTTACCACTACTACGAGCAGTACTTC. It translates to CASSNGSYHYYEQYF.